The 10 T cell receptor beta chains in this list originate from one sample, sequenced in a study of blood T cell repertoires in COVID-19. Sequencing used immunoSEQ multiplex PCR; TCRdb keeps in-frame clones, though not all of them. The sample shows about 230,000 clones, roughly 84% of them seen only once. Sequencing was performed on peripheral blood. All receptors derive from a woman aged 45-59 years with acute or convalescent COVID-19.

J is TRBJ2-7 and V is TRBV28, with D maybe TRBD1 (6 bases). Trimming stripped 5 bases from V and 0 bases from J, with 11 bases between. The germline V gene has CDR1 MDHEN and CDR2 SYDVKM. CDR3 length: 14 amino acids. CDR3 DNA sequence: TGTGCCAGCAGTAGAGGACAGCCCTCCTACGAGCAGTACTTC. Translated, it gives CASSRGQPSYEQYF.

The gene calls are TRBV7-2 and TRBJ1-1; 9 nucleotides align to TRBD1. This CDR3 spans 14 amino acids. CDR1 is SGHTA, CDR2 FQGNSA, per germline. After removal of 4 bases from V and 1 base from J, the junction contained 1 base not matched to a gene. This CDR3 is CASSSQGANTEAFF. CDR3 nucleotide sequence: TGTGCCAGCAGCTCACAGGGGGCGAACACTGAAGCTTTCTTT.

The V and J genes are TRBV27 and TRBJ1-4, with TRBD1 matching 8 bases. In germline, CDR1 is MNHEY, CDR2 SMNVEV (reference sequence). The CDR3 contains 17 residues. V was clipped by 3 bases and J by 3 bases; unmatched bases: 9. CDR3 coding DNA: TGTGCCAGCAGTTTTGATGGGCAGGGGGCTCCTAATGAAAAACTGTTTTTT. It yields the protein CASSFDGQGAPNEKLFF.

The CDR3 sequence is CASRIKGRGPYEQYF. CDR3 sequence (DNA): TGTGCCAGTAGGATAAAAGGGCGGGGCCCTTACGAGCAGTACTTC. This chain links TRBV19 with TRBJ2-7, with D possibly TRBD2 on 6 matching bases. Trimming took off 6 bases at V and 4 bases at J, with 19 bases between the two ends. Germline CDR1 and CDR2: LNHDA and SQIVND (reference sequence). The CDR3 length is 15 residues.

J is TRBJ1-2 and V is TRBV5-1, with 7 bases fitting TRBD1. Germline trimming cut 2 bases from V and 6 bases from J; bases unmatched to any gene: 4. Germline V CDR1 and CDR2: SGHRS, YFSETQ. This CDR3 has 13 residues. CDR3 bases: TGCGCCAGCAGCTTCTCAGGGGGGAATGGCTACACCTTC. This gives the protein CASSFSGGNGYTF.

This chain links TRBV30 with TRBJ1-2; no clear D. Trimming removed 3 bases at V and 7 bases at J, with 15 bases between. Germline V gives CDR1 GTSNPN, CDR2 SVGIG (reference sequence). CDR3 size: 13 residues. The CDR3 DNA is TGTGCCTGGAGAGTACCGGGGTATAGTGGCTACACCTTC. Residues: CAWRVPGYSGYTF. The full variable domain, with the rest looked up from reference TRBV30 and TRBJ1-2, is SQTIHQWPATLVQPVGSPLSLECTVEGTSNPNLYWYRQAAGRGLQLLFYSVGIGQISSEVPQNLSASRPQDRQFILSSKKLLLSDSGFYLCAWRVPGYSGYTFGSGTRLTVV.

The count of this clone is one. V usage is TRBV24-1 and J usage is TRBJ2-7; 9 bases fit TRBD1. The CDR3 is made up of 16 amino acids. Germline trimming cut 1 base from V and 2 bases from J; bases unmatched to any gene: 5. Germline loops: CDR1 KGHDR, CDR2 SFDVKD. The CDR3 nucleotides are TGTGCCACCAGTGATTTTTACAGGGGGCTTACCTACGAGCAGTACTTC. This codes for CATSDFYRGLTYEQYF.

Points on this clone: Other DNA sequences in this sample translate to the same CDR3. The chain uses TRBV4-1 and TRBJ2-3; TRBD2 agrees at 7 bases. CDR1 and CDR2 (germline): MGHRA, YSYEKL. The ends lost 3 bases at V and 4 bases at J; junction bases unmatched: 1. The CDR3 is 13 residues long. The CDR3, as DNA: TGCGCCAGCAGCCAGGCGGGAGCAGATACGCAGTATTTT. Protein sequence: CASSQAGADTQYF.

CDR3 protein: CASSLDRGDQPQHF. DNA for the CDR3: TGTGCCAGCAGCTTAGACAGGGGCGATCAGCCCCAGCATTTT. J is TRBJ1-5 and V is TRBV7-2; 7 bases match TRBD1. The junction had 2 bases not matched to a gene; V was cut back by 1 base and J by 5 bases. Per germline, CDR1 SGHTA and CDR2 FQGNSA. The length of the CDR3 is 14 residues. Filled out from reference TRBV7-2 and TRBJ1-5, the complete variable domain reads GAGVSQSPSNKVTEKGKDVELRCDPISGHTALYWYRQSLGQGLEFLIYFQGNSAPDKSGLPSDRFSAERTGGSVSTLTIQRTQQEDSAVYLCASSLDRGDQPQHFGDGTRLSIL.

This clone was observed a handful of times. This chain links TRBV25-1 with TRBJ2-1; 8 nucleotides align to TRBD2. CDR1 is MGHDK, CDR2 SYGVNS, per germline. V dropped 3 bases and J dropped 10; count of bases not matched to a gene: 5. The CDR3 extends over 13 amino acids. The CDR3 coding sequence is TGTGCCAGCAGTGACATGCGGGGGGACGAGCAGTTCTTC. Its protein product is CASSDMRGDEQFF. Drawing the rest from reference TRBV25-1 and TRBJ2-1, the complete variable domain is EADIYQTPRYLVIGTGKKITLECSQTMGHDKMYWYQQDPGMELHLIHYSYGVNSTEKGDLSSESTVSRIRTEHFPLTLESARPSHTSQYLCASSDMRGDEQFFGPGTRLTVL.